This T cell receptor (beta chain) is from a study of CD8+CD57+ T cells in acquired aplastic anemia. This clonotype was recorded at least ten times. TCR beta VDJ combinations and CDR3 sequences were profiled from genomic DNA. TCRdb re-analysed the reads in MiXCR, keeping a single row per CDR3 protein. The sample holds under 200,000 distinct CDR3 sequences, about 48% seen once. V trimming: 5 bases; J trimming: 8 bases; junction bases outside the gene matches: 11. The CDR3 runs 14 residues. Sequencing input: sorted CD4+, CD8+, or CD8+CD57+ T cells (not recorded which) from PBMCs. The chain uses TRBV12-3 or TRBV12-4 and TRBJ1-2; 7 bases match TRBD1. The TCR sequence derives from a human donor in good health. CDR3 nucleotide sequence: TGTGCCAGCAGTCCTACAGGGGATAAGGTGGGCTACACCTTC. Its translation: CASSPTGDKVGYTF.